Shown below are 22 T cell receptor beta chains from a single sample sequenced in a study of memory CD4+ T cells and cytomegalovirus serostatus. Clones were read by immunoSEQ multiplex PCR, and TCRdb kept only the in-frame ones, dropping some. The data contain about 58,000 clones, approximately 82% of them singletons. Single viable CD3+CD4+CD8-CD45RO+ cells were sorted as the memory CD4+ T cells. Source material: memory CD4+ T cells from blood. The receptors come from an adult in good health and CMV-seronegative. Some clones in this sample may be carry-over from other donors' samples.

CDR3 loop: CASSEGLADYNEQFF. The DNA for the CDR3 is TGTGCCAGCAGCGAGGGACTAGCGGACTACAATGAGCAGTTCTTC. The V gene is TRBV5-6, the J gene TRBJ2-1; the match to TRBD2 covers 11 bases. The germline gives CDR1 SGHDT, CDR2 YYEEEE. Trimming at V came to 4 bases and at J to 3 bases, leaving 3 bases not matched to a gene. The CDR3 spans 15 residues.

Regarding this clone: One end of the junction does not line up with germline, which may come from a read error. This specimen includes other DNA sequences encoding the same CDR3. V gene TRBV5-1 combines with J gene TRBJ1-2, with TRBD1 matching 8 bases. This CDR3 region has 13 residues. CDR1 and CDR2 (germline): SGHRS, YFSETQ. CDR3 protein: CASSPTGDYGYTF. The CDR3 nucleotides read TGCGCCAGCAGCCCGACAGGGGACTACGGCTACACCTTC.

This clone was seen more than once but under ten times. CDR3 sequence: CASSLQGANTEAFF. The CDR3, as DNA: TGCGCCAGCAGTCTACAGGGGGCGAACACTGAAGCTTTCTTT. V is TRBV4-1 and J is TRBJ1-1; TRBD1 agrees at 9 bases. CDR3 length equals 14 residues. Germline V gene lookup returns CDR1 MGHRA and CDR2 YSYEKL. V lost 6 bases, J lost 1 base, and 3 bases stayed unmatched.

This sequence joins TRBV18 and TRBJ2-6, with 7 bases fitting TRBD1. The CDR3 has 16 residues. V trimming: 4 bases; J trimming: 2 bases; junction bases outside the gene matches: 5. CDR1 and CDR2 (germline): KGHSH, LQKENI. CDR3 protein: CASSRQGLAGANVLTF. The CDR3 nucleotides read TGTGCCAGCTCACGACAGGGTCTCGCTGGGGCCAACGTCCTGACTTTC.

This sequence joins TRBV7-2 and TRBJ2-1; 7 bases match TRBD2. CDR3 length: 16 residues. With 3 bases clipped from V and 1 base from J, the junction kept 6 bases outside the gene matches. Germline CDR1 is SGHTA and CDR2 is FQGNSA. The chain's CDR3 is CASSLGDYGSYNEQFF. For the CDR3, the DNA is TGTGCCAGCAGCTTGGGGGACTACGGATCCTACAATGAGCAGTTCTTC.

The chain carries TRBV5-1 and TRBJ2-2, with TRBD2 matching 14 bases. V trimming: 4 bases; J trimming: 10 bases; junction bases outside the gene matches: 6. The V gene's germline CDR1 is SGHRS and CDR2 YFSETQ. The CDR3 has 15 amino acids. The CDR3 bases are TGCGCCAGCAGCGGACCGGGACTAGCGGGAGCGGAGCTGTTTTTT. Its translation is CASSGPGLAGAELFF. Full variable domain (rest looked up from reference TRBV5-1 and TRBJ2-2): KAGVTQTPRYLIKTRGQQVTLSCSPISGHRSVSWYQQTPGQGLQFLFEYFSETQRNKGNFPGRFSGRQFSNSRSEMNVSTLELGDSALYLCASSGPGLAGAELFFGEGSRLTVL.

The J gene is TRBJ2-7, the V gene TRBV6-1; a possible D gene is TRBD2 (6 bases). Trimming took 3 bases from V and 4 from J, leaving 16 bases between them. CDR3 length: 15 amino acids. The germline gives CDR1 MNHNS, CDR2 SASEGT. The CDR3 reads CASSEPGLKGYEQYF. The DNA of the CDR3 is TGTGCCAGCAGTGAGCCGGGACTGAAGGGATACGAGCAGTACTTC.

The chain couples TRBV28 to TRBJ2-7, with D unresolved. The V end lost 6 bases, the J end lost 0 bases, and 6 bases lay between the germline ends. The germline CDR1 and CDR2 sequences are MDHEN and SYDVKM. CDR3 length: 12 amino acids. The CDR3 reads CASRSSSYEQYF. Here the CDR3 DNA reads TGTGCCAGCAGGTCGAGCTCCTACGAGCAGTACTTC.

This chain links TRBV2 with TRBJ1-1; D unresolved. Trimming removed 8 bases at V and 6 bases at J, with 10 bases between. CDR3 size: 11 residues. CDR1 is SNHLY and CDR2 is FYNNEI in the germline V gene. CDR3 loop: CASRAGPEAFF. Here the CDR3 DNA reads TGTGCCAGCCGGGCAGGCCCTGAAGCTTTCTTT.

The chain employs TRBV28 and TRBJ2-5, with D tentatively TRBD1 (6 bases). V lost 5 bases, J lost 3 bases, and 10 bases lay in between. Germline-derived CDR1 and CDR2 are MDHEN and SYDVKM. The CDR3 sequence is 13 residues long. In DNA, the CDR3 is TGTGCCAGCAGTGCAACAGGGAAAGAGACCCAGTACTTC. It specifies CASSATGKETQYF.

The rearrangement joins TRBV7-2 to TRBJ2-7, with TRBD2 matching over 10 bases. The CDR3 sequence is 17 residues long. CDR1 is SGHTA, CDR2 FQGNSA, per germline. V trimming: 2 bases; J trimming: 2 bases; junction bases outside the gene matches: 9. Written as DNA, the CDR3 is TGTGCCAGCAGCTTATCTAGCGGGAGCACCTCCCCCTACGAGCAGTACTTC. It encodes CASSLSSGSTSPYEQYF.

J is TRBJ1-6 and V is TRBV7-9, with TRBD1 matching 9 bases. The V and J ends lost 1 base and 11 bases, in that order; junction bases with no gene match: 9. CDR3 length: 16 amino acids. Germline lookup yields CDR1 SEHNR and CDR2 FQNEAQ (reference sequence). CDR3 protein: CASSLGGGTGTTPLHF. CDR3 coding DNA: TGTGCCAGCAGCTTAGGGGGAGGGACAGGGACAACACCCCTCCACTTT.

CDR3 amino acids: CASSIFTGGNTEAFF. In DNA, the CDR3 is TGTGCCAGCAGTATATTCACAGGGGGGAACACTGAAGCTTTCTTT. The chain is built from TRBV28 and TRBJ1-1, with 8 bases identical to TRBD1. This CDR3 spans 15 amino acids. CDR1 is MDHEN and CDR2 is SYDVKM in the germline V gene. After removal of 5 bases from V and 1 base from J, the junction contained 6 bases not matched to a gene.

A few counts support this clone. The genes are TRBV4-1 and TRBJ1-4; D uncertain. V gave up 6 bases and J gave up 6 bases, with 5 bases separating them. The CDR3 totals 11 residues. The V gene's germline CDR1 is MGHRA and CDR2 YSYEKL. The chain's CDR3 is CASRGDEKLFF. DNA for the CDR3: TGCGCCAGCAGAGGCGATGAAAAACTGTTTTTT.

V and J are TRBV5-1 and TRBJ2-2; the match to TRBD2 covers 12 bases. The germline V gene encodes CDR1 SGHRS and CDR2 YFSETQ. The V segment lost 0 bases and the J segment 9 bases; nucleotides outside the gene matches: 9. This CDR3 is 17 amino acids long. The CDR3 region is CASSLVLAGGSGRELFF. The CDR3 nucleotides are TGCGCCAGCAGCTTGGTCCTAGCGGGAGGGTCTGGCAGGGAGCTGTTTTTT.

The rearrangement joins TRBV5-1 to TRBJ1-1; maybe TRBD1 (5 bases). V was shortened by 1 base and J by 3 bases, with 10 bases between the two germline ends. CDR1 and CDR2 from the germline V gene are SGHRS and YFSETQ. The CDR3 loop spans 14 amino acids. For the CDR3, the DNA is TGCGCCAGCAGCTTGTCAGGGAGTGACACTGAAGCTTTCTTT. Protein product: CASSLSGSDTEAFF.

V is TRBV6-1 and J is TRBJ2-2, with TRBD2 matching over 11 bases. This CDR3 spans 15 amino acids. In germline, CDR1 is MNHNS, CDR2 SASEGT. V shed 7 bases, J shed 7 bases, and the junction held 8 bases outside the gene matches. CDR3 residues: CASIILAGENGELFF. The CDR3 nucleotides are TGTGCCAGCATCATACTAGCGGGAGAAAACGGGGAGCTGTTTTTT.

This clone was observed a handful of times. For the CDR3, the DNA is TGTGCCAGTCGAGTCCAGCACGACAATTCACCCCTCCACTTT. Its protein product is CASRVQHDNSPLHF. J is TRBJ1-6 and V is TRBV19; D remains ambiguous. V was cut by 8 bases and J by 7 bases, with 15 bases left in between. Germline V gene lookup returns CDR1 LNHDA and CDR2 SQIVND (reference sequence). The CDR3 consists of 14 residues.

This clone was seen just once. CDR3 sequence reads: CASSVERDEITDTQYF. The CDR3 DNA follows: TGTGCCAGCAGTGTGGAGCGGGACGAGATCACAGATACGCAGTATTTT. The chain has TRBV6-1 and TRBJ2-3; 7 nucleotides agree with TRBD2. Looked up from germline, CDR1 is MNHNS and CDR2 is SASEGT. V was clipped by 4 bases and J by 2 bases; unmatched bases: 9. CDR3 size: 16 residues.

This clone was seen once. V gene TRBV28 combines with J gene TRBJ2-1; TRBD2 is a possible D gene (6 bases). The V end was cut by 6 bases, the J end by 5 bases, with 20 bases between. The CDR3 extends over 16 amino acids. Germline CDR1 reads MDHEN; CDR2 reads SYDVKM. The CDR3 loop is CASSPTVAGRHNEQFF. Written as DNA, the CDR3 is TGTGCCAGCAGCCCTACGGTCGCGGGACGTCACAATGAGCAGTTCTTC.

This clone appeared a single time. CDR3 sequence reads: CASSPTTAGVKETQYF. CDR3 DNA: TGTGCCAGCTCACCAACTACGGCCGGGGTAAAAGAGACCCAGTACTTC. The chain carries TRBV18 and TRBJ2-5, with a weak D call TRBD2 (5 bases). The CDR3 runs to 16 residues. V was trimmed by 2 bases and J by 3 bases, leaving 16 bases between them. Germline-derived CDR1 and CDR2 are KGHSH and LQKENI.

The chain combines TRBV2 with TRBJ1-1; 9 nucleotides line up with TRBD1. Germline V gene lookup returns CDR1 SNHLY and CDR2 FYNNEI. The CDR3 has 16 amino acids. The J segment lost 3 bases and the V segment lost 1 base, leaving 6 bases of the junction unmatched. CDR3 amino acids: CASSEGGTGRDTEAFF. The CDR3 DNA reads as TGTGCCAGCAGTGAAGGTGGGACAGGGAGAGACACTGAAGCTTTCTTT.